This T cell receptor beta chain was identified during a study of blood T cell repertoires in COVID-19. On the study more broadly: The United States, Italy and Spain were the sources of the acute and convalescent COVID-19 samples. T cells, B-cell-depleted T cells, or PBMCs supplied cDNA or gDNA.

Authors' data handling: Reference gene primer amplification gave nucleated cell count estimates. TCRdb's copy holds only in-frame clones and misses some; the assay was immunoSEQ multiplex PCR. That table gives V, J and clone size, and the DNA gave D and trimming. The repertoire includes more than 200,000 clones, roughly 80% of them detected once, and roughly 9.8% sits in the top ten. The CDR3 length is 15 residues. V lost 1 base to trimming and J lost 4 bases; unmatched junction nucleotides: 3. The germline V gene encodes CDR1 SGHAT and CDR2 FQNNGV. Sample: peripheral blood. This receptor was obtained from an elderly man with acute or convalescent COVID-19. This rearrangement joins TRBV11-2 to TRBJ2-1; TRBD2 agrees at 8 bases. CDR3 in amino acids: CASSLVPGGYNEQFF. The CDR3 bases are TGTGCCAGCAGCTTAGTGCCGGGGGGGTACAATGAGCAGTTCTTC.